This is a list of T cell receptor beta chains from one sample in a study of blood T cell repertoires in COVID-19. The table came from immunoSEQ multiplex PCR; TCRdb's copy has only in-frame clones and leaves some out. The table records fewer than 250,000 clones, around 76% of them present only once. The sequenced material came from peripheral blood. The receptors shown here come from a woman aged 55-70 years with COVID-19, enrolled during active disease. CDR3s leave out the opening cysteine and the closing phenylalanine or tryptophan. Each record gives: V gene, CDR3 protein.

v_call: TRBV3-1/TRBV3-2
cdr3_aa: ASSPPGQGYEQF

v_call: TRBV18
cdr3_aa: ASSSRLAGGYNEQF

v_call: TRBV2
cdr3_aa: ASRDRQGQPQH

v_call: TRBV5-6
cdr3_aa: ASSSAGPINYGYT

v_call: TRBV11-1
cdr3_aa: ATPEDGYT

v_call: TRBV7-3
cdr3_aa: AIPRRLAGEGEQY

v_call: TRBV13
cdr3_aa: ASSKFGAGYGYT

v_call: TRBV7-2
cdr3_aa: ASSLRGSSYNEQF

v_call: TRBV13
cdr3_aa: ASSPRQREEAF

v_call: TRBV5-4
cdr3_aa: ASSFSAPSTDTQY

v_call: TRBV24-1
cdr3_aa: ATSDSGLPNLYNEQF

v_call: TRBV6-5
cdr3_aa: ASIAGTNYGYT

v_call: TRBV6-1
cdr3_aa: ASSEYSNQPQH

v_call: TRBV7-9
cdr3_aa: ASSSGQGNTIY

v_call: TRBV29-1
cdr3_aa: SVETPLSGTANTGELF

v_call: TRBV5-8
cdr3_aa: ASSFLRGSNQPQH

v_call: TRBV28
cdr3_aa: ASTRDYNTGELF